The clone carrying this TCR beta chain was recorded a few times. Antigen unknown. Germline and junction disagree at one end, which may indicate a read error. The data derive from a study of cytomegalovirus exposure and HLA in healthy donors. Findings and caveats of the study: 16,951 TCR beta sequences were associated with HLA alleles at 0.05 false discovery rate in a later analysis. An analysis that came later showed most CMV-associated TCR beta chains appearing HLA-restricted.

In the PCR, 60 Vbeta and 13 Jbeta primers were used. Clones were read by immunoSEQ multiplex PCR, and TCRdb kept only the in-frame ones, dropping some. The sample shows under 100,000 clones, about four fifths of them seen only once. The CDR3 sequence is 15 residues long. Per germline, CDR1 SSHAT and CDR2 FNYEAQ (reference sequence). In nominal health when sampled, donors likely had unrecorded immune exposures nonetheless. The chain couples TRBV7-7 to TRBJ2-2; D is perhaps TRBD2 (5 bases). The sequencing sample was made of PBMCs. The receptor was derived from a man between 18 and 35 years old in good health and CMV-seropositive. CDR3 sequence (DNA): TGTGCTAGCAGCTTAGGGAGTATCGGCACCGGGGAGCTGTTTTTT. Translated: CASSLGSIGTGELFF.